One sample yielded the 32 T cell receptor beta chains listed below, sequenced in a study of cytomegalovirus exposure and HLA in healthy donors. PCR primers comprised 60 Vbeta and 13 Jbeta primers. Sequencing used immunoSEQ multiplex PCR; TCRdb keeps in-frame clones, though not all of them. The table has around 100,000 clones, 50% to 80% seen once; the top ten hold around 4.2%. Sequencing used PBMCs. The receptors here all came from a man aged 25 to 40 in good health and CMV-seronegative.

The chain recombines TRBV11-2 with TRBJ2-2; 11 bases fit TRBD1. The CDR3 runs to 18 residues. V gave up 3 bases and J gave up 0 bases; unmatched junction bases: 6. Germline CDR1 and CDR2: SGHAT and FQNNGV. The CDR3 nucleotides read TGTGCCAGCAGCTTTTCGGGACAGGGGGGCGCGAACACCGGGGAGCTGTTTTTT. It is translated as CASSFSGQGGANTGELFF. Looking up the rest from reference TRBV11-2 and TRBJ2-2 gives the full variable domain: EAGVAQSPRYKIIEKRQSVAFWCNPISGHATLYWYQQILGQGPKLLIQFQNNGVVDDSQLPKDRFSAERLKGVDSTLKIQPAKLEDSAVYLCASSFSGQGGANTGELFFGEGSRLTVL.

The rearrangement uses TRBV4-1 and TRBJ2-7; the match to TRBD1 covers 10 bases. Germline-derived CDR1 and CDR2 are MGHRA and YSYEKL. V shed 4 bases and J 2 bases; nucleotides not matched to a gene: 8. The CDR3 runs 16 residues. Here the CDR3 reads CASSPGTGQGAYEQYF. The CDR3 nucleotides read TGCGCCAGCAGCCCCGGTACTGGACAGGGGGCCTACGAGCAGTACTTC.

The chain is built from TRBV19 and TRBJ1-3, with D perhaps matching TRBD1 (6 bases). The CDR3 extends over 16 amino acids. Germline-derived CDR1 and CDR2 are LNHDA and SQIVND (reference sequence). V lost 6 bases to trimming and J lost 0 bases, with 15 bases between them. The CDR3 spells CASSLTGRNSGNTIYF. Here the CDR3 DNA reads TGTGCCAGTAGCCTGACAGGCCGGAACTCTGGAAACACCATATATTTT.

The V call is TRBV5-1, the J call TRBJ2-1, with 10 bases that match TRBD2. CDR3 length: 19 amino acids. The junction had 17 bases not matched to a gene; V was cut back by 4 bases and J by 4 bases. From germline, CDR1 is SGHRS and CDR2 YFSETQ. The CDR3 nucleotides read TGCGCCAGCAGCGGACCGGGACTAGCGTCTACCCCTCATTACAATGAGCAGTTCTTC. It translates to CASSGPGLASTPHYNEQFF.

This clone has a handful of counts. The chain has TRBV19 and TRBJ2-3, with 8 bases lining up with TRBD1. CDR1 and CDR2 from the germline V gene are LNHDA and SQIVND (reference sequence). V gave up 6 bases and J gave up 1 base; unmatched junction bases: 9. The CDR3 sequence is 16 residues long. Here the CDR3 DNA reads TGTGCCAGTAGCTTACCAGGGGGCGGAGGCACAGATACGCAGTATTTT. Encoded protein: CASSLPGGGGTDTQYF.

This sequence joins TRBV7-3 and TRBJ2-1; TRBD2 matches 8 bases. CDR3 length equals 14 residues. The germline gives CDR1 SGHTA, CDR2 FQGTGA. V trimming: 6 bases; J trimming: 4 bases; junction bases outside the gene matches: 5. The CDR3 region has the DNA TGTGCCAGCAGTATTAGCGGGGCATACAATGAGCAGTTCTTC. Residues: CASSISGAYNEQFF.

The chain couples TRBV18 to TRBJ2-3, with 12 nucleotides matching TRBD2. The CDR3 sequence is 16 residues long. After removal of 6 bases from V and 4 bases from J, the junction contained 8 bases not matched to a gene. The germline V gene encodes CDR1 KGHSH and CDR2 LQKENI. CDR3 sequence: CASSPLTSGGADTQYF. The CDR3 DNA follows: TGTGCCAGCTCGCCCTTGACTAGCGGGGGAGCAGATACGCAGTATTTT.

On this clone itself: Mismatch with germline at one junction end may stem from a read error. The rearrangement links TRBV28 to TRBJ2-6; D possibly corresponds to TRBD1 (5 bases). The V gene's germline CDR1 is MDHEN and CDR2 SYDVKM. CDR3 length: 17 residues. In DNA, the CDR3 is TGTGCCAGCAGTTTATTGAGTAGAGGTTCTGGGGCCAACGTCCTGATTTTC. Residues: CASSLLSRGSGANVLIF.

The CDR3 sequence is CASTTGQREEECEQYF. The CDR3 DNA reads as TGTGCCAGCACGACGGGACAGCGAGAAGAGGAATGCGAGCAGTACTTC. The rearrangement joins TRBV28 to TRBJ2-5; 7 bases map to TRBD1. The J call is uncertain, as TRBJ2-7 better fits the DNA end. The CDR3 spans 16 residues. Germline V gene data show CDR1 as MDHEN and CDR2 as SYDVKM.

This chain uses TRBV19 with TRBJ1-6, with D tentatively TRBD1 (6 bases). This CDR3 contains 14 residues. Germline CDR1 and CDR2: LNHDA and SQIVND (reference sequence). Trimming took 7 bases from V and 0 from J, leaving 7 bases between them. CDR3 sequence reads: CASKDSSYNSPLHF. The DNA of the CDR3 is TGTGCCAGTAAGGACAGCTCCTATAATTCACCCCTCCACTTT.

The V gene is TRBV7-3, the J gene TRBJ2-5; TRBD2 might be the D (6 bases). This CDR3 has 15 residues. Trimming left V 5 bases short and J 2 bases short, with 15 bases between. CDR1 is SGHTA and CDR2 is FQGTGA in the germline V gene. In DNA form, the CDR3 reads TGTGCCAGCAGCCCTGGGGGGTGGGGGCAAGAGACCCAGTACTTC. Translated, it gives CASSPGGWGQETQYF.

This clone was counted a single time. This chain connects TRBV19 to TRBJ2-5, with D perhaps matching TRBD1 (6 bases). The J call is doubtful: the DNA matches TRBJ2-7 better. From germline, CDR1 is LNHDA and CDR2 SQIVND (reference sequence). The CDR3 totals 14 residues. The CDR3: CASSIYGTSYEQYF. As DNA, the CDR3 is TGTGCCAGTAGTATATATGGGACAAGCTACGAGCAGTACTTC.

The chain is built from TRBV11-2 and TRBJ2-4; D is possibly TRBD1 (6 bases). This CDR3 region has 17 residues. Germline CDR1 is SGHAT and CDR2 is FQNNGV. Trimming removed 7 bases at V and 0 bases at J, with 19 bases between. The CDR3 nucleotides are TGTGCCAGCAAAGGACAGCGAGGACGAGTAGCCAAAAACATTCAGTACTTC. Protein product: CASKGQRGRVAKNIQYF.

This clone was found once. The CDR3: CARSLAGVTNYEQYF. The CDR3 DNA sequence: TGTGCCAGAAGCTTGGCCGGCGTAACAAACTACGAGCAGTACTTC. The V and J genes are TRBV5-3 and TRBJ2-5; no clear D. TRBJ2-7 explains the end of the DNA better; the J call may be wrong. TRBV5-3 is given ORF status, its function remaining uncertain. This CDR3 contains 15 residues.

V is TRBV11-2 and J is TRBJ2-7, with 11 bases fitting TRBD1. V was pared by 4 bases and J by 2 bases, with 10 bases of the junction left unmatched. CDR3 size: 17 residues. Germline V gives CDR1 SGHAT, CDR2 FQNNGV. The CDR3 is CASSSGQGEGPTYEQYF. The CDR3 DNA sequence: TGTGCCAGCAGCTCGGGACAGGGGGAAGGTCCTACCTACGAGCAGTACTTC. Using reference TRBV11-2 and TRBJ2-7 for the parts outside the CDR3, the full variable domain is EAGVAQSPRYKIIEKRQSVAFWCNPISGHATLYWYQQILGQGPKLLIQFQNNGVVDDSQLPKDRFSAERLKGVDSTLKIQPAKLEDSAVYLCASSSGQGEGPTYEQYFGPGTRLTVT.

The CDR3 bases are TGTGCCAGCAGGTGGACTAGCGGGTCCGGGGAGCTGTTTTTT. Translating it yields CASRWTSGSGELFF. This sequence joins TRBV28 and TRBJ2-2; 11 bases fit TRBD2. Trimming removed 6 bases from V and 6 bases from J; junction bases left unmatched: 3. The CDR3 extends over 14 amino acids. From germline, CDR1 is MDHEN and CDR2 SYDVKM.

The chain employs TRBV19 and TRBJ2-3, with 8 bases aligning to TRBD1. The V gene's germline CDR1 is LNHDA and CDR2 SQIVND (reference sequence). After removal of 5 bases from V and 3 bases from J, the junction contained 10 bases not matched to a gene. CDR3 length equals 16 residues. CDR3 residues: CASSPLGQGGTDTQYF. DNA of the CDR3: TGTGCCAGTAGTCCCCTCGGACAGGGCGGTACAGATACGCAGTATTTT.

CDR3 sequence (DNA): TGTGCCAGTAGTATCTCAGGGGCTGGAAACACCATATATTTT. This translates into CASSISGAGNTIYF. V usage is TRBV19 and J usage is TRBJ1-3; the D gene is possibly TRBD1 (6 bases). This CDR3 is 14 amino acids long. The V gene lost 3 bases and the J gene lost 2 bases, with 8 bases spanning the gap. The germline V gene has CDR1 LNHDA and CDR2 SQIVND (reference sequence). The full variable domain, in which reference TRBV19 and TRBJ1-3 provide the parts outside the CDR3, is DGGITQSPKYLFRKEGQNVTLSCEQNLNHDAMYWYRQDPGQGLRLIYYSQIVNDFQKGDIAEGYSVSREKKESFPLTVTSAQKNPTAFYLCASSISGAGNTIYFGEGSWLTVV.

The J gene is TRBJ1-2, the V gene TRBV18; perhaps TRBD1 as D (5 bases). Per the germline V gene, CDR1 is KGHSH and CDR2 is LQKENI. Deletions cut 3 bases from V and 3 bases from J, with 11 bases between. This CDR3 has 14 residues. CDR3 nucleotides: TGTGCCAGCTCACCCGGAGGGGCTGACTATGGCTACACCTTC. Its protein product is CASSPGGADYGYTF.

The rearrangement uses TRBV2 and TRBJ1-6, with 8 bases fitting TRBD1. This CDR3 region has 15 residues. The junction had 6 bases not matched to a gene; V was cut back by 6 bases and J by 5 bases. Germline CDR1 and CDR2: SNHLY and FYNNEI. The CDR3 sequence is CASSRQGQDNSPLHF. For the CDR3, the DNA is TGTGCCAGCAGCCGACAGGGACAGGATAATTCACCCCTCCACTTT.

V and J are TRBV7-3 and TRBJ1-6, with 9 bases matching TRBD1. V lost 5 bases and J lost 8; bases outside the gene matches: 7. The V gene's germline CDR1 is SGHTA and CDR2 FQGTGA. This CDR3 comprises 15 residues. CDR3 nucleotides: TGTGCCAGCAGCCCTACCGGGGACAGGGATTCACCCCTCCACTTT. Translation gives CASSPTGDRDSPLHF.

The chain couples TRBV10-3 to TRBJ2-3; possible D gene TRBD2, 5 bases. The germline V gene encodes CDR1 ENHRY and CDR2 SYGVKD. The V and J ends lost 0 bases and 1 base respectively, with 8 bases between them. This CDR3 comprises 15 residues. The CDR3 DNA is TGTGCCATCAGTGAGTCGGTGGGAGGCACAGATACGCAGTATTTT. It codes for CAISESVGGTDTQYF.

The chain links TRBV15 to TRBJ1-5; TRBD1 matches at 8 bases. The junction had 14 bases not matched to a gene; V was cut back by 3 bases and J by 4 bases. There are 18 residues in the CDR3. CDR1 and CDR2 from the germline V gene are LNHNV and YYDKDF (reference sequence). The DNA of the CDR3 is TGTGCCACCAGCAGCGGAGTGGGACAGGACCAGCCGAATCAGCCCCAGCATTTT. Translating it yields CATSSGVGQDQPNQPQHF. Full variable domain (remainder filled in from reference TRBV15 and TRBJ1-5): DAMVIQNPRYQVTQFGKPVTLSCSQTLNHNVMYWYQQKSSQAPKLLFHYYDKDFNNEADTPDNFQSRRPNTSFCFLDIRSPGLGDTAMYLCATSSGVGQDQPNQPQHFGDGTRLSIL.

The chain has TRBV27 and TRBJ1-2; 7 nucleotides align to TRBD1. The CDR3 consists of 13 residues. Trimming cost V 8 bases and J 2 bases; bases outside gene matches: 5. Germline CDR1 reads MNHEY; CDR2 reads SMNVEV (reference sequence). DNA of the CDR3: TGTGCCAGCGCTGGGGACAGAAACTATGGCTACACCTTC. Amino acid sequence: CASAGDRNYGYTF.

The gene calls are TRBV7-2 and TRBJ2-7; 9 bases are shared with TRBD1. The CDR3 covers 14 residues. Looked up from germline, CDR1 is SGHTA and CDR2 is FQGNSA. V lost 3 bases to trimming and J lost 2 bases; unmatched junction nucleotides: 2. Here the CDR3 reads CASSLGTGPYEQYF. The CDR3 DNA follows: TGTGCCAGCAGCTTGGGGACAGGGCCCTACGAGCAGTACTTC. Variable domain in full (rest from reference TRBV7-2 and TRBJ2-7): GAGVSQSPSNKVTEKGKDVELRCDPISGHTALYWYRQSLGQGLEFLIYFQGNSAPDKSGLPSDRFSAERTGGSVSTLTIQRTQQEDSAVYLCASSLGTGPYEQYFGPGTRLTVT.

The rearrangement uses TRBV13 and TRBJ2-1; 15 positions agree with TRBD2. The CDR3 is 16 residues long. The trim removed 8 bases at V and 3 bases at J, leaving 5 bases unmatched. Germline assignment: CDR1 PRHDT and CDR2 FYEKMQ (reference sequence). In nucleotides, the CDR3 is TGTGCCAGCGTAGCGGGACTAGCGGGGGGCTACAATGAGCAGTTCTTC. This translates into CASVAGLAGGYNEQFF.

This chain links TRBV7-2 with TRBJ1-5; D not resolved. V was pared by 5 bases and J by 7 bases, with 9 bases between. The CDR3 extends over 12 amino acids. Germline V gene sequence: CDR1 SGHTA, CDR2 FQGNSA. DNA of the CDR3: TGTGCCAGCAGCCCGTCGGGGCAGCCCCAGCATTTT. Translated: CASSPSGQPQHF.

As for this clone: Mismatch with germline at one junction end may stem from a read error. The gene calls are TRBV7-9 and TRBJ1-1; maybe TRBD1 (6 bases). The V gene's germline CDR1 is SEHNR and CDR2 FQNEAQ (reference sequence). The CDR3 has 15 residues. The CDR3 sequence: CSSSPRDKGGTEAFF. Written as DNA, the CDR3 is TGTTCCAGCAGCCCGAGGGACAAAGGAGGCACTGAAGCTTTCTTT.

The rearrangement uses TRBV14 and TRBJ2-5; a possible D gene is TRBD1 (5 bases). Per the germline V gene, CDR1 is SGHDN and CDR2 is FVKESK. V lost 4 bases, J lost 5 bases, and 11 bases lay in between. This CDR3 comprises 13 residues. CDR3: CASSRGLKETQYF. The CDR3 coding sequence is TGTGCCAGCAGCCGGGGCCTTAAGGAGACCCAGTACTTC.

The rearrangement joins TRBV19 to TRBJ1-2; possibly TRBD1 for D (6 bases). V was trimmed by 5 bases and J by 2 bases, leaving 18 bases between them. Germline-derived CDR1 and CDR2 are LNHDA and SQIVND (reference sequence). This CDR3 has 16 amino acids. CDR3 region: CASSSSRGQKNYGYTF. The CDR3 DNA reads TGTGCCAGTAGTTCCTCGCGAGGACAGAAGAACTATGGCTACACCTTC.

The V and J genes are TRBV19 and TRBJ1-6, with D possibly TRBD1 on 6 matching bases. Germline-derived CDR1 and CDR2 are LNHDA and SQIVND (reference sequence). The ends were cut back, 5 bases at V and 10 bases at J, with 15 bases in the middle. CDR3 length: 14 residues. CDR3 sequence (DNA): TGTGCCAGTAGTTTCCAGGGGCCGGGGTCACCCCTCCACTTT. Protein: CASSFQGPGSPLHF.

The V and J genes are TRBV5-1 and TRBJ2-4; D gene uncertain. The V gene lost 0 bases and the J gene lost 2 bases, with 9 bases spanning the gap. The CDR3 is made up of 15 amino acids. Per germline, CDR1 SGHRS and CDR2 YFSETQ. The CDR3 nucleotides read TGCGCCAGCAGCTTGGTCCCAGTTTCCAAAAACATTCAGTACTTC. It specifies CASSLVPVSKNIQYF.